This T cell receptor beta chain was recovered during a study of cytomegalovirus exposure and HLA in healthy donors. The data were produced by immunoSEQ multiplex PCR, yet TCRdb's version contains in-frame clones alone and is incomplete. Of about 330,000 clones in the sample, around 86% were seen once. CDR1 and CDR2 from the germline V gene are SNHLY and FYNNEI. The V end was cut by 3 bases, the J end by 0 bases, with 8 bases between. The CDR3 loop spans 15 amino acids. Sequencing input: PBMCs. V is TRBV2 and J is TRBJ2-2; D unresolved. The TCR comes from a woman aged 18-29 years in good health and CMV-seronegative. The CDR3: CASSEAATNTGELFF. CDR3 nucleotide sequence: TGTGCCAGCAGTGAGGCGGCTACGAACACCGGGGAGCTGTTTTTT. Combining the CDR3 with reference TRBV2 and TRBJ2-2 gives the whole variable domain EPEVTQTPSHQVTQMGQEVILRCVPISNHLYFYWYRQILGQKVEFLVSFYNNEISEKSEIFDDQFSVERPDGSNFTLKIRSTKLEDSAMYFCASSEAATNTGELFFGEGSRLTVL.